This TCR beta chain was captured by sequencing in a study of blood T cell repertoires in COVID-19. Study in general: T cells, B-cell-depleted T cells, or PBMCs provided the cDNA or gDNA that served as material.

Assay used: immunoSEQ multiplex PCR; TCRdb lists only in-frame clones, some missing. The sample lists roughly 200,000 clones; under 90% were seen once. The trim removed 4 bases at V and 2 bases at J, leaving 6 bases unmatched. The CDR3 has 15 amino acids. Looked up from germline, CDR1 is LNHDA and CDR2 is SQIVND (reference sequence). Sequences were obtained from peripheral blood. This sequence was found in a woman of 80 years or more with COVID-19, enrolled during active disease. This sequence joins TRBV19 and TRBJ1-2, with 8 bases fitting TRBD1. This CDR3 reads CASSTTGVQNYGYTF. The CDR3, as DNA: TGTGCCAGTAGTACGACAGGGGTCCAAAACTATGGCTACACCTTC.